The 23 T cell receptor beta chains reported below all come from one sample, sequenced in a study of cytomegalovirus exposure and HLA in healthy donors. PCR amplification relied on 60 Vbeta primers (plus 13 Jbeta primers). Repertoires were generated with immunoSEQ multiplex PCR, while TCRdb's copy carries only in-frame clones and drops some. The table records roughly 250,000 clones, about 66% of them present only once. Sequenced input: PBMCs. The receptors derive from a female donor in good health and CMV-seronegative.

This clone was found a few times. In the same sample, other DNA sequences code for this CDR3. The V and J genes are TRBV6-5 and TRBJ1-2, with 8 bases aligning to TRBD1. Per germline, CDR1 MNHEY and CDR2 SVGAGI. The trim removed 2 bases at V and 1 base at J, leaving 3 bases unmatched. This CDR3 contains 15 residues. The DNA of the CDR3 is TGTGCCAGCAGTTACCACAGGGGGGGTAACTATGGCTACACCTTC. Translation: CASSYHRGGNYGYTF.

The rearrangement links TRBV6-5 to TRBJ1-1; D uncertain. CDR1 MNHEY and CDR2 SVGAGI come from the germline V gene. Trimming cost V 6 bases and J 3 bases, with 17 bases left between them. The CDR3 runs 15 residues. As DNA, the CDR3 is TGTGCCAGCAGCCTAGGCGGGAGTGAGGACACTGAAGCTTTCTTT. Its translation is CASSLGGSEDTEAFF.

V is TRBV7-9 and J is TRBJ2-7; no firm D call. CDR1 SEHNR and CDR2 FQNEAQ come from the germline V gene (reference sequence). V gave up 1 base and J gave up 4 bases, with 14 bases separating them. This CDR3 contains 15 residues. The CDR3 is CASSLGSGNRYEQYF. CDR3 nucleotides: TGTGCCAGCAGCTTAGGGTCAGGTAACCGTTACGAGCAGTACTTC.

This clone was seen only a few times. The CDR3 protein is CATSRGTHTYEQYF. The CDR3 DNA is TGTGCCACCAGCAGAGGGACTCATACCTACGAGCAGTACTTC. The chain carries TRBV15 and TRBJ2-7, with D possibly matching TRBD2 (5 bases). The CDR3 loop spans 14 amino acids. CDR1 is LNHNV and CDR2 is YYDKDF in the germline V gene (reference sequence). Trimming stripped 1 base from V and 2 bases from J, with 9 bases between.

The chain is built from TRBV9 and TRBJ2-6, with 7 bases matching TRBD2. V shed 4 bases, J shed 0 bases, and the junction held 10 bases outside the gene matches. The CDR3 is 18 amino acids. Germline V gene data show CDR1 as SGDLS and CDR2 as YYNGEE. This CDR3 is CASSPPSGTRSGANVLTF. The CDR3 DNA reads TGTGCCAGCAGCCCCCCCAGCGGGACCCGCTCTGGGGCCAACGTCCTGACTTTC.

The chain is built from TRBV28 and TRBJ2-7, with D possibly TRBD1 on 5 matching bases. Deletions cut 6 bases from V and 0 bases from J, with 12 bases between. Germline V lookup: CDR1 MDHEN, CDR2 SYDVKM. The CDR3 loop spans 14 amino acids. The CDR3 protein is CASSQRQYSYEQYF. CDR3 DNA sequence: TGTGCCAGCAGCCAGAGACAGTACTCCTACGAGCAGTACTTC.

The CDR3, as DNA: TGTGCCACCAGCAGGGACGAAGCCCTAGCGGGAGTCTACGAGCAGTACTTC. This gives the protein CATSRDEALAGVYEQYF. The chain couples TRBV15 to TRBJ2-5; 10 bases are shared with TRBD2. The J call is doubtful: the DNA matches TRBJ2-7 better. CDR3 length equals 17 residues. From germline, CDR1 is LNHNV and CDR2 YYDKDF (reference sequence).

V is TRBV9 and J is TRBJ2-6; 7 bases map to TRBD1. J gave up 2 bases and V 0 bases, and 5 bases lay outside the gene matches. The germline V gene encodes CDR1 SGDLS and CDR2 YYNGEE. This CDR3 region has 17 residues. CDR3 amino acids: CASSVGQGGTGANVLTF. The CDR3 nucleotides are TGTGCCAGCAGCGTAGGACAGGGCGGCACTGGGGCCAACGTCCTGACTTTC.

DNA for the CDR3: TGTGCCAGCAAGACAGGGTCCCTCTCTGGAAACACCATATATTTT. As protein: CASKTGSLSGNTIYF. V usage is TRBV5-6 and J usage is TRBJ1-3; TRBD1 matches 7 bases. V lost 6 bases, J lost 0 bases, and 6 bases stayed unmatched. The germline CDR1 and CDR2 sequences are SGHDT and YYEEEE. This CDR3 is 15 amino acids long. Using reference TRBV5-6 and TRBJ1-3 for the parts outside the CDR3, the full variable domain is DAGVTQSPTHLIKTRGQQVTLRCSPKSGHDTVSWYQQALGQGPQFIFQYYEEEERQRGNFPDRFSGHQFPNYSSELNVNALLLGDSALYLCASKTGSLSGNTIYFGEGSWLTVV.

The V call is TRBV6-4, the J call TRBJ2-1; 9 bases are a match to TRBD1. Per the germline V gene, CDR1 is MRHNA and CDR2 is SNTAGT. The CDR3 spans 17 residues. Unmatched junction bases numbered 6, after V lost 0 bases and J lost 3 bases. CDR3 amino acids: CASSDSGQGKSYNEQFF. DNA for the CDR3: TGTGCCAGCAGTGACTCGGGACAGGGAAAAAGCTACAATGAGCAGTTCTTC.

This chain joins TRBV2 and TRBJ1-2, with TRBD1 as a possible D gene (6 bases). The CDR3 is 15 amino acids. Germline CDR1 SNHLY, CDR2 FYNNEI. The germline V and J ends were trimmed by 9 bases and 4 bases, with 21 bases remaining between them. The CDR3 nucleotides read TGTGCCAGGGAGACCGAACAGGGTCTGGGCTATGGCTACACCTTC. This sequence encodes CARETEQGLGYGYTF. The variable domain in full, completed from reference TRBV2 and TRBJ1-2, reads EPEVTQTPSHQVTQMGQEVILRCVPISNHLYFYWYRQILGQKVEFLVSFYNNEISEKSEIFDDQFSVERPDGSNFTLKIRSTKLEDSAMYFCARETEQGLGYGYTFGSGTRLTVV.

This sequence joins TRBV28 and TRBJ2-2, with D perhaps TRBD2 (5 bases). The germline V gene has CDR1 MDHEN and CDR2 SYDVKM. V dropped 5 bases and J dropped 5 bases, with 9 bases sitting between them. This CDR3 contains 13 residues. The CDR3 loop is CASSPRGTGELFF. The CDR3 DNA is TGTGCCAGCAGTCCACGGGGAACCGGGGAGCTGTTTTTT.

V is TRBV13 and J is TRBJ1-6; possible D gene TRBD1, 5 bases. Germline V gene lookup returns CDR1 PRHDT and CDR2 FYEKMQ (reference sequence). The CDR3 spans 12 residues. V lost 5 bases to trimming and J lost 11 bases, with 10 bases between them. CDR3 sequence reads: CASSAAGTPLHF. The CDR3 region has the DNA TGTGCCAGCAGCGCGGCAGGGACACCCCTCCACTTT.

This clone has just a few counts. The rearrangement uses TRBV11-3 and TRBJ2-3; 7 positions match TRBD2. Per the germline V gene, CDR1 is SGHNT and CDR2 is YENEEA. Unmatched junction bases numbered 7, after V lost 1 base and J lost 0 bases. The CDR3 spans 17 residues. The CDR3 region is CASSLGGWGGSTDTQYF. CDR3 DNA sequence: TGTGCCAGCAGCTTAGGTGGTTGGGGGGGGAGCACAGATACGCAGTATTTT.

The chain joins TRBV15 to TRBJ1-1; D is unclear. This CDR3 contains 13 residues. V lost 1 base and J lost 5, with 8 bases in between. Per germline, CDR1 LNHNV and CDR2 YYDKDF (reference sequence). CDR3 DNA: TGTGCCACCAGCAGAGTAGCAAATACTGAAGCTTTCTTT. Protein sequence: CATSRVANTEAFF.

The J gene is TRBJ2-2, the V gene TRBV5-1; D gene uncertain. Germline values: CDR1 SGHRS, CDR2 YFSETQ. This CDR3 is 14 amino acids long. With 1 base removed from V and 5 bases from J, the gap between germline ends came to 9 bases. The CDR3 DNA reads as TGCGCCAGCAGCTTGTATGTGGCAACCGGGGAGCTGTTTTTT. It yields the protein CASSLYVATGELFF.

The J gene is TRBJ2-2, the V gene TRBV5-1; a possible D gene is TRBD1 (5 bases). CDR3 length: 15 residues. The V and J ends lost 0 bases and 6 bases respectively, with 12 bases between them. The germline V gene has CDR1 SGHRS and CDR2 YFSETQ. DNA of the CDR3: TGCGCCAGCAGCTTGGACCGGGTGGGGCCCGGGGAGCTGTTTTTT. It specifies CASSLDRVGPGELFF.

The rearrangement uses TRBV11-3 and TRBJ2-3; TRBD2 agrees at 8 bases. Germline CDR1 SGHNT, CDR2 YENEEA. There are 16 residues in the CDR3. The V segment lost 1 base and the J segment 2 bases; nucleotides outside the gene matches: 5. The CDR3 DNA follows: TGTGCCAGCAGCTTAGGGCGGGAGGTGGCCACAGATACGCAGTATTTT. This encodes CASSLGREVATDTQYF.

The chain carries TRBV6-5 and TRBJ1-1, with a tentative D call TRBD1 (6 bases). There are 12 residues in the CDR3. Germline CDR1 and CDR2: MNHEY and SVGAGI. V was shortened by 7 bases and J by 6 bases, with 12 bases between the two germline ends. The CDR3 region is CASIGGAAEAFF. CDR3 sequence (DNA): TGTGCCAGCATTGGGGGGGCAGCTGAAGCTTTCTTT.

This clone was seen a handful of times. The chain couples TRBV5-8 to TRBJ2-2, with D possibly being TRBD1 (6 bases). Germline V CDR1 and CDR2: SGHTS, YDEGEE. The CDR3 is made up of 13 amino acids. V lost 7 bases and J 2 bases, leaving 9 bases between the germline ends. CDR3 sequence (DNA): TGTGCCAGCGACAGGTTCAACACCGGGGAGCTGTTTTTT. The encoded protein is CASDRFNTGELFF.

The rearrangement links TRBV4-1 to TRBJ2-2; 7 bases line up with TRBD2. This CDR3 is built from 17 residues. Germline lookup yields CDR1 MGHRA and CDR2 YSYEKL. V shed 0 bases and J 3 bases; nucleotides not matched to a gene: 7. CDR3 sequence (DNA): TGCGCCAGCAGCCAAGACCCGGGCGGGGGTTACACCGGGGAGCTGTTTTTT. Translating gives CASSQDPGGGYTGELFF.

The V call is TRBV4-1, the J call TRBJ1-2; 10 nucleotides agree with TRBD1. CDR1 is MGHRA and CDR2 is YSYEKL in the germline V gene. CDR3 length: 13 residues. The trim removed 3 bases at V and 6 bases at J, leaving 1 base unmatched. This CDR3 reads CASSHGTGDGYTF. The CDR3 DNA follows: TGCGCCAGCAGCCACGGGACAGGGGATGGCTACACCTTC.

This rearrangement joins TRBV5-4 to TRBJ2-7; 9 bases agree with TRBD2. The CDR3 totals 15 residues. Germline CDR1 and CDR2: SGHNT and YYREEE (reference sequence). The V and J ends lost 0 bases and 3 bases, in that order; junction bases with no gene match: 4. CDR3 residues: CASSLGVAGVYEQYF. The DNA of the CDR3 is TGTGCCAGCAGCTTGGGGGTAGCGGGAGTCTACGAGCAGTACTTC.